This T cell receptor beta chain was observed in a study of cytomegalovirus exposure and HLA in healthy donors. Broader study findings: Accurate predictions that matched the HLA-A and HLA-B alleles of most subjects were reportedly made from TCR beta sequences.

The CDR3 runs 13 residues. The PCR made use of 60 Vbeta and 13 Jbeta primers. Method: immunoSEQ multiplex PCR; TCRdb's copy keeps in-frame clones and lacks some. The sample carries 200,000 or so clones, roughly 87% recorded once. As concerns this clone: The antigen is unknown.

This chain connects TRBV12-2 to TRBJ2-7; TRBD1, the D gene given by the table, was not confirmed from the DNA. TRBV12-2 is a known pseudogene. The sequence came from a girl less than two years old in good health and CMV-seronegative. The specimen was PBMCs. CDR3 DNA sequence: TGTGCAAGTCGCACCGACAGTCCCTACGAGCAGTACTTC. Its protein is CASRTDSPYEQYF.